This T cell receptor beta chain is from a study of T cell changes during pregnancy in multiple sclerosis. CDR3 length equals 14 residues. The V and J ends lost 5 bases and 3 bases respectively, with 13 bases between them. Germline V gene lookup returns CDR1 MNHNS and CDR2 SASEGT. The table came from immunoSEQ multiplex PCR; TCRdb's copy has only in-frame clones and leaves some out. The top ten clones hold 0.8% to 1% of a sample with some 60,000 clones, 80% to 95% of them seen once. This receptor was identified in a female donor with multiple sclerosis, enrolled in a pregnancy study. The specimen was peripheral blood, collected in the first trimester of pregnancy. The rearrangement uses TRBV6-1 and TRBJ1-1, with D unresolved. The CDR3 DNA is TGTGCCAGCAGTCGAGTCCCCGTGGACACTGAAGCTTTCTTT. As protein: CASSRVPVDTEAFF.